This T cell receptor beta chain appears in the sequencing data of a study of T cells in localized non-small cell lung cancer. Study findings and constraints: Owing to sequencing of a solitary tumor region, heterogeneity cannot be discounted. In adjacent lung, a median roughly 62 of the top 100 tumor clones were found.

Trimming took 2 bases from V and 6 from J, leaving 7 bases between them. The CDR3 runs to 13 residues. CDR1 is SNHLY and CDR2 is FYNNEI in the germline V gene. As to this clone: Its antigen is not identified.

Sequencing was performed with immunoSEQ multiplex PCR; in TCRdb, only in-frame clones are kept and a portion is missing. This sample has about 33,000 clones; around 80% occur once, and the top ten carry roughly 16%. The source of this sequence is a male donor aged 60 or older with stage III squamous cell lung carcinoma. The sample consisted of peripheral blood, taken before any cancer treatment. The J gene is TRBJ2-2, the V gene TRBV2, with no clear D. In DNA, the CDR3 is TGTGCCAGCAGTGAACGGGCTGCCGGGGAGCTGTTTTTT. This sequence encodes CASSERAAGELFF.